Each of the 17 T cell receptor beta chains below was sequenced from the same sample in a study of circulating and synovial CD4+ cells in juvenile arthritis. Here immunoSEQ multiplex PCR was the method, and the copy in TCRdb shows in-frame clones only, minus some. Of around 16,000 clones listed, 91% were seen once; the top ten hold roughly 0.69%. The material sequenced was CD4+ T cells from blood. The receptor set was obtained from a human donor with juvenile idiopathic arthritis.

The genes are TRBV5-1 and TRBJ2-3; TRBD2 matches 15 bases. The CDR3 extends over 17 amino acids. Germline trimming cut 4 bases from V and 7 bases from J; bases unmatched to any gene: 10. CDR1 and CDR2 from the germline V gene are SGHRS and YFSETQ. CDR3 sequence reads: CASSTGGTSGGRNTQYF. The CDR3 nucleotides are TGCGCCAGCAGCACAGGGGGGACTAGCGGGGGGAGAAATACGCAGTATTTT. The full variable domain, with the rest looked up from reference TRBV5-1 and TRBJ2-3, is KAGVTQTPRYLIKTRGQQVTLSCSPISGHRSVSWYQQTPGQGLQFLFEYFSETQRNKGNFPGRFSGRQFSNSRSEMNVSTLELGDSALYLCASSTGGTSGGRNTQYFGPGTRLTVL.

The chain combines TRBV27 with TRBJ2-1; TRBD1 matches at 9 bases. Germline assignment: CDR1 MNHEY and CDR2 SMNVEV (reference sequence). The CDR3 has 15 residues. Unmatched junction bases numbered 9, after V lost 5 bases and J lost 7 bases. The CDR3 protein is CASSAGPGTGNEQFF. Written as DNA, the CDR3 is TGTGCCAGCAGTGCCGGTCCCGGGACAGGGAATGAGCAGTTCTTC.

V and J are TRBV27 and TRBJ2-5; 8 bases match TRBD1. This CDR3 has 14 amino acids. J gave up 5 bases and V 4 bases, and 6 bases lay outside the gene matches. Germline values: CDR1 MNHEY, CDR2 SMNVEV (reference sequence). The CDR3 region has the DNA TGTGCCAGCAGTTCTGGACAGGGAAGGGAGACCCAGTACTTC. This encodes CASSSGQGRETQYF.

V usage is TRBV11-3 and J usage is TRBJ2-1; the match to TRBD2 covers 14 bases. The CDR3 has 15 amino acids. The J segment lost 8 bases and the V segment lost 1 base, leaving 1 base of the junction unmatched. Germline V gene sequence: CDR1 SGHNT, CDR2 YENEEA. CDR3 DNA: TGTGCCAGCAGCTTAGGACTAGCGGGGGGGCATGAGCAGTTCTTC. Translating gives CASSLGLAGGHEQFF.

This clone was counted a few times. This sequence joins TRBV19 and TRBJ2-5, with 8 bases lining up with TRBD1. Germline CDR1 and CDR2: LNHDA and SQIVND (reference sequence). V dropped 8 bases and J dropped 4; count of bases not matched to a gene: 9. The CDR3 runs 14 residues. CDR3 protein: CASGTTGGGETQYF. CDR3 in DNA: TGTGCCAGTGGCACAACAGGGGGAGGAGAGACCCAGTACTTC. Full variable domain (outside the CDR3, taken from reference TRBV19 and TRBJ2-5): DGGITQSPKYLFRKEGQNVTLSCEQNLNHDAMYWYRQDPGQGLRLIYYSQIVNDFQKGDIAEGYSVSREKKESFPLTVTSAQKNPTAFYLCASGTTGGGETQYFGPGTRLLVL.

This clone was observed once. J is TRBJ1-1 and V is TRBV6-6, with unresolved D. Germline V gene data show CDR1 as MNHNY and CDR2 as SVGAGI (reference sequence). V lost 7 bases and J 2 bases, leaving 20 bases between the germline ends. The CDR3 sequence is 16 residues long. The CDR3, as DNA: TGTGCCAGCACCGGTTTCACGGGAAGAAGCAACACTGAAGCTTTCTTT. It specifies CASTGFTGRSNTEAFF.

The genes are TRBV13 and TRBJ2-1; TRBD2 matches 12 bases. V lost 5 bases, J lost 6 bases, and 5 bases stayed unmatched. The length of the CDR3 is 15 residues. CDR1 and CDR2 from the germline V gene are PRHDT and FYEKMQ (reference sequence). CDR3 nucleotide sequence: TGTGCCAGCAGCGCAACTAGCGGGGGGTTCAATGAGCAGTTCTTC. This sequence encodes CASSATSGGFNEQFF.

CDR3 residues: CASSLGGRVLSRYNEQFF. For the CDR3, the DNA is TGTGCCAGCAGCTTAGGCGGTCGAGTCCTATCTCGCTACAATGAGCAGTTCTTC. V is TRBV7-9 and J is TRBJ2-1, with D unresolved. Per germline, CDR1 SEHNR and CDR2 FQNEAQ (reference sequence). This CDR3 comprises 18 residues. V shed 1 base and J shed 3 bases, with 19 bases lying between them. Full variable domain (rest looked up from reference TRBV7-9 and TRBJ2-1): DTGVSQNPRHKITKRGQNVTFRCDPISEHNRLYWYRQTLGQGPEFLTYFQNEAQLEKSRLLSDRFSAERPKGSFSTLEIQRTEQGDSAMYLCASSLGGRVLSRYNEQFFGPGTRLTVL.

This clone was seen only once. The chain links TRBV2 to TRBJ2-1, with TRBD2 as a possible D gene (6 bases). V shed 10 bases and J shed 0 bases, with 13 bases lying between them. The germline gives CDR1 SNHLY, CDR2 FYNNEI. The CDR3 covers 14 residues. As DNA, the CDR3 is TGTGCCATCGACGGGACTCTCTCCTACAATGAGCAGTTCTTC. It is translated as CAIDGTLSYNEQFF.

The genes are TRBV25-1 and TRBJ2-5, with a tentative D call TRBD1 (5 bases). V lost 6 bases and J 2 bases, leaving 16 bases between the germline ends. The CDR3 consists of 15 residues. Germline-derived CDR1 and CDR2 are MGHDK and SYGVNS. CDR3 protein: CASREDRYTQETQYF. The DNA of the CDR3 is TGTGCCAGCAGGGAAGACAGATATACACAAGAGACCCAGTACTTC.

The chain employs TRBV7-3 and TRBJ1-2, with D perhaps TRBD1 (6 bases). Germline V gene sequence: CDR1 SGHTA, CDR2 FQGTGA. V was shortened by 0 bases and J by 6 bases, with 17 bases between the two germline ends. The CDR3 runs 16 residues. CDR3 residues: CASSLTPIVGADGYTF. The CDR3 coding sequence is TGTGCCAGCAGCTTAACCCCGATTGTGGGGGCGGATGGCTACACCTTC.

The J gene is TRBJ1-1, the V gene TRBV10-3; weak D call: TRBD1 (6 bases). CDR3 length: 14 residues. Germline V gene sequence: CDR1 ENHRY, CDR2 SYGVKD. Trimming left V 7 bases short and J 0 bases short, with 12 bases between. This chain's CDR3 is CAIIPDSLNTEAFF. CDR3 nucleotide sequence: TGTGCCATCATTCCGGACAGTTTGAACACTGAAGCTTTCTTT.

The V and J genes are TRBV18 and TRBJ2-1; 11 bases map to TRBD2. The junction had 8 bases not matched to a gene; V was cut back by 1 base and J by 0 bases. The CDR3 sequence is 19 residues long. The germline V gene has CDR1 KGHSH and CDR2 LQKENI. For the CDR3, the DNA is TGTGCCAGCTCACCACGTCGGCTAGCGGGAGGAGGCTCCTACAATGAGCAGTTCTTC. Encoded protein: CASSPRRLAGGGSYNEQFF.

J is TRBJ2-7 and V is TRBV11-2, with TRBD1 matching over 9 bases. CDR1 is SGHAT and CDR2 is FQNNGV in the germline V gene. The J segment lost 3 bases and the V segment lost 1 base, leaving 10 bases of the junction unmatched. There are 17 residues in the CDR3. The CDR3 reads CASSLGSFWDRVYEQYF. CDR3 in DNA: TGTGCCAGCAGCTTAGGAAGTTTTTGGGACAGGGTCTACGAGCAGTACTTC.

The chain is built from TRBV28 and TRBJ2-7; 11 bases align to TRBD2. In germline, CDR1 is MDHEN, CDR2 SYDVKM. J was trimmed by 4 bases and V by 6 bases; bases with no gene match: 5. The CDR3 extends over 14 amino acids. The CDR3 reads CASRFSGRAYEQYF. CDR3 DNA sequence: TGTGCCAGCAGATTTAGCGGGAGGGCTTACGAGCAGTACTTC.

The chain links TRBV6-5 to TRBJ1-5, with TRBD1 matching over 8 bases. The CDR3 totals 15 residues. Per germline, CDR1 MNHEY and CDR2 SVGAGI. Trimming removed 2 bases from V and 5 bases from J; junction bases left unmatched: 5. CDR3 residues: CASSYDRGPDQPQHF. The CDR3, as DNA: TGTGCCAGCAGTTACGACAGGGGACCGGATCAGCCCCAGCATTTT.

The chain couples TRBV5-1 to TRBJ1-2, with D tentatively TRBD1 (6 bases). With 0 bases removed from V and 6 bases from J, the gap between germline ends came to 18 bases. Germline V CDR1 and CDR2: SGHRS, YFSETQ. This CDR3 has 16 residues. In nucleotides, the CDR3 is TGCGCCAGCAGCTTGGAGCGGGGGCGAACTCAGGATGGCTACACCTTC. Protein sequence: CASSLERGRTQDGYTF.